The rows below give T cell receptor beta chains drawn from one sample of a study of T cells in Graves' hyperthyroidism and ophthalmopathy. TCRdb called the multiplex PCR reads again in MiXCR, with one record for every CDR3 protein. The table includes fewer than 450,000 distinct CDR3 sequences, approximately 17% detected once. Sample: blood. The receptors were gathered from a woman aged 25 to 39 with Graves' hyperthyroidism that later progressed to Graves' ophthalmopathy. The CDR3 runs from the conserved cysteine through the conserved F or W. The D gene is left open where the match is weak. A clone size is listed for some rows: how often the clone was seen (once, few, many), or a class if it is expanded.

V	D	J	size	DNA	CDR3
TRBV6-2/TRBV6-3	TRBD2	TRBJ2-3	-	TGTGCCAGCAGGCGGGAGGGCGATTTGAGTACGCAGTATTTT	CASRREGDLSTQYF
TRBV7-9	TRBD2	TRBJ2-3	many	TGTGCCAGCAGCTTAGCGAGCGGGGGAGGCACAGATACGCAGTATTTT	CASSLASGGGTDTQYF
TRBV30	-	TRBJ2-1	many	TGTGCCTGGAGTGGGACAGTTGATGAGCAGTTCTTC	CAWSGTVDEQFF
TRBV20-1	-	TRBJ1-1	few	TGCAGTGCTAGAGAGTGGGGTAACACTGAAGCTTTCTTT	CSAREWGNTEAFF
TRBV10-3	-	TRBJ1-2	many	TGTGCCATCAGTGAGTCGTCGGGGGGCGTATGGACCTTC	CAISESSGGVWTF
TRBV29-1	TRBD1	TRBJ2-2	few	TGCAGCGTTCGACAGGGGGGCACCGGGGAGCTGTTTTTT	CSVRQGGTGELFF
TRBV7-9	-	TRBJ2-3	many	TGTGCCAGCAGCTTCCGAGGAGATACGCAGTATTTT	CASSFRGDTQYF
TRBV2	TRBD2	TRBJ2-3	many	TGTGCCAGCAGTGAAGCTTTTACGGGGGGGCCCGGAGATACGCAGTATTTT	CASSEAFTGGPGDTQYF
TRBV10-2	-	TRBJ2-7	many	TGCGCCAGCACTGCGACAGGCTACGAGCAGTACTTC	CASTATGYEQYF
TRBV3-1	-	TRBJ2-1	many	TGTGCCAGCAGCCAAGAACGGGTAGCGGCACTTGAAAATGAGCAGTTCTTC	CASSQERVAALENEQFF
TRBV29-1	TRBD2	TRBJ2-7	-	TGCAGCGTTGAAGGACTAGCGGGGGTTCAGTACTACGAGCAGTACTTC	CSVEGLAGVQYYEQYF
TRBV20-1	TRBD2	TRBJ2-1	many	TGCAGTGCTTTACGGACTAGCGGGATTGGCTCCTACAATGAGCAGTTCTTC	CSALRTSGIGSYNEQFF
TRBV2	TRBD1	TRBJ1-6	-	TGTGCCAGCAGTGTGGACAGGGGAGGGTCACCCCTCCACTTT	CASSVDRGGSPLHF
TRBV10-3	-	TRBJ1-6	many	TGTGCCATCACAGGGGATCATAATTCACCCCTCCACTTT	CAITGDHNSPLHF
TRBV20-1	-	TRBJ2-3	-	TGCAGTGCTGGTGGGGAGCTCACAGATACGCAGTATTTT	CSAGGELTDTQYF
TRBV3-1	-	TRBJ1-2	-	TGTGCCAGCAGCCACGGCCTCGATGAAAACTATGGCTACACCTTC	CASSHGLDENYGYTF
TRBV6-1	TRBD2	TRBJ2-7	many	TGTGCCAGCAGTGATCAGGAGGGCTTAAGGACTAGCGGGCGAAGAGGCTACGAGCAGTACTTC	CASSDQEGLRTSGRRGYEQYF
TRBV10-3	-	TRBJ1-6	few	TGTGCCATCAGTGCCGATACAGGGCTCAATTCACCCCTCCACTTT	CAISADTGLNSPLHF
TRBV28	-	TRBJ2-7	-	TGTGCCAGCAACCCGTCAGGGTGGGGGACCTACGAGCAGTACTTC	CASNPSGWGTYEQYF
TRBV7-8	TRBD2	TRBJ2-7	many	TGTGCCAGCAGCGCCCGTAGCGGGGGGGCCTTAGATCAGTACTTC	CASSARSGGALDQYF
TRBV2	-	TRBJ1-3	many	TGTGCCAGCAGTGAACGTCCCCGGAACACCATATATTTT	CASSERPRNTIYF
TRBV2	-	TRBJ2-3	many	TGTGCCAGCAGCTTTACGGGGGGCCAAGGCACGCAGTATTTT	CASSFTGGQGTQYF
TRBV5-6	-	TRBJ2-5	many	TGTGCCAGCAGCCCCAAAGGGGCGATCACAAAAGAGACCCAGTACTTC	CASSPKGAITKETQYF
TRBV11-1	-	TRBJ1-1	-	TGTGCCAGCAGCTTAGTAAGGACCCAGGGGGCTTTCTTT	CASSLVRTQGAFF
TRBV7-8	-	TRBJ2-1	many	TGTGCCAGCAGCTTGACGGGATCCGGGGGCTTAAAGTTCTTC	CASSLTGSGGLKFF
TRBV7-9	TRBD1	TRBJ1-1	many	TGTGCCAGCAGCTCCTCACGGCCGGGACAGGGTTCCATGAACACTGAAGCTTTCTTT	CASSSSRPGQGSMNTEAFF
TRBV7-9	-	TRBJ1-1	many	TGTGCCAGCAGCTCCCCCTACGACCGTGAAGCTTTCTTT	CASSSPYDREAFF
TRBV27	TRBD1	TRBJ1-2	-	TGTGCCAGCAGTTTATCGATTGGGACAGGGGGGCTCTATGGCTACACCTTC	CASSLSIGTGGLYGYTF
TRBV6-1	-	TRBJ1-4	many	TGTGCCAGCAGTCCGGGACCGCCGGGTCCAACTAATGAAAAACTGTTTTTT	CASSPGPPGPTNEKLFF
TRBV5-1	-	TRBJ1-1	many	TGCGCCAGCAGCTTGGGTTTTGGACAGATGAACACTGAAGCTTTCTTT	CASSLGFGQMNTEAFF
TRBV18	TRBD1	TRBJ1-1	-	TGTGCCAGCTCACACTCAGGGGGCCCGTCGAACACTGAAGCTTTCTTT	CASSHSGGPSNTEAFF
TRBV6-2/TRBV6-3	-	TRBJ2-3	-	TGTGCCAGCATCCACCAGGATACGCAGTATTTT	CASIHQDTQYF
TRBV27	-	TRBJ2-6	many	TGTGCCAGCAGTTTATCGGGGGGCTCTGGGGCCAACGTCCTGACTTTC	CASSLSGGSGANVLTF
TRBV7-8	-	TRBJ2-1	-	TGTGCCAGCAGCTTGGGCCGTGGGCGCCATTCCTACAATGAGCAGTTCTTC	CASSLGRGRHSYNEQFF
TRBV28	TRBD2	TRBJ2-3	many	TGTGCCAGCAGTTTGTTGTTTCTAGCGGGAGGTGCTAGCACAGATACGCAGTATTTT	CASSLLFLAGGASTDTQYF
TRBV6-2/TRBV6-3	-	TRBJ2-6	-	TGTGCCAGCGGACGACCCATTCTATCTGGGGCCAACGTCCTGACTTTC	CASGRPILSGANVLTF
TRBV6-9	TRBD1	TRBJ2-5	-	TGTGCCAGCAGCTTAATTGGGACAGTTGGGTCAGAGACCCAGTACTTC	CASSLIGTVGSETQYF
TRBV18	-	TRBJ2-3	many	TGTGCCAGCTCCCTCCTTCCGGATACGCAGTATTTT	CASSLLPDTQYF
TRBV28	TRBD2	TRBJ2-1	once	TGTGCCAGCAGAACCGGGACTAGTAAAAATGAGCAGTTCTTC	CASRTGTSKNEQFF
TRBV12-3/TRBV12-4	-	TRBJ1-1	many	TGTGCCAGCAACCCCATCGCGGGCGGGACTGAAGCTTTCTTT	CASNPIAGGTEAFF